The 16 T cell receptor beta chains in this list originate from one sample, sequenced in a study of beta chain features in type 1 diabetes. Sequenced material consisted of expressed TCRB transcripts (all of the isolated RNA was reverse transcribed). Sequenced by immunoSEQ multiplex PCR; TCRdb stores in-frame clones only, minus some. The sample yields about 150,000 clones, 8.5% to 14% seen once. Sequenced input: central memory CD4+ T cells from blood. The receptors originated from a man aged 18 to 35 in good health.

This clone was recorded a few times. The rearrangement links TRBV7-3 to TRBJ2-7; D may be TRBD2 (5 bases). Trimming left V 8 bases short and J 3 bases short, with 20 bases between. This CDR3 region has 15 residues. Per germline, CDR1 SGHTA and CDR2 FQGTGA. The CDR3 region is CASQEASAGIYEQYF. In DNA, the CDR3 is TGTGCCAGCCAGGAGGCGAGCGCAGGAATCTACGAGCAGTACTTC.

V is TRBV4-3 and J is TRBJ1-1, with a possible D match to TRBD1 (5 bases). With 0 bases removed from V and 6 bases from J, the gap between germline ends came to 11 bases. The CDR3 runs 14 residues. Germline lookup yields CDR1 LGHNA and CDR2 YSLEER. The CDR3 reads CASSQEPGSAEAFF. CDR3 sequence (DNA): TGCGCCAGCAGCCAAGAGCCAGGGAGTGCTGAAGCTTTCTTT.

This clone was seen a handful of times. The chain links TRBV28 to TRBJ2-1; weak D call: TRBD1 (5 bases). V was shortened by 8 bases and J by 8 bases, with 7 bases between the two germline ends. This CDR3 is 10 amino acids long. Germline V lookup: CDR1 MDHEN, CDR2 SYDVKM. In DNA form, the CDR3 reads TGTGCCAGCGGCAGGGATGAGCAGTTCTTC. This gives the protein CASGRDEQFF.

The J gene is TRBJ1-1, the V gene TRBV14, with unresolved D. CDR3 size: 14 residues. V shed 6 bases and J shed 4 bases, with 15 bases lying between them. Per the germline V gene, CDR1 is SGHDN and CDR2 is FVKESK. The CDR3 sequence is CASRLEILGTEAFF. The DNA of the CDR3 is TGTGCCAGCAGACTCGAAATCCTGGGCACTGAAGCTTTCTTT.

This clone was seen more than once but under ten times. The chain links TRBV29-1 to TRBJ1-4, with D maybe TRBD1 (6 bases). CDR3 length equals 12 residues. The V end lost 7 bases, the J end lost 0 bases, and 6 bases lay between the germline ends. In germline, CDR1 is SQVTM, CDR2 ANQGSEA. CDR3 coding DNA: TGCAGCGGGACAGCAACTAATGAAAAACTGTTTTTT. This gives the protein CSGTATNEKLFF.

This clone was observed a few times. The chain couples TRBV10-3 to TRBJ2-7; the D gene could be TRBD1 or TRBD2 (5 bases each). Trimming pared 3 bases from V and 0 bases from J, leaving 15 bases between. This CDR3 contains 16 residues. Germline V gene sequence: CDR1 ENHRY, CDR2 SYGVKD. The CDR3 nucleotides read TGTGCCATCAGTGATGGGGCTAGCTCAAGCTCCTACGAGCAGTACTTC. It yields the protein CAISDGASSSSYEQYF.

This clone turned up a few times. Additional DNA sequences in this sample encode the identical CDR3. The rearrangement uses TRBV18 and TRBJ2-3; D unresolved. Germline V lookup: CDR1 KGHSH, CDR2 LQKENI. V was clipped by 4 bases and J by 0 bases, with 5 bases between them. CDR3 length: 13 residues. CDR3 sequence reads: CASSRLSTDTQYF. DNA for the CDR3: TGTGCCAGCTCACGCCTGAGCACAGATACGCAGTATTTT.

This clone was counted at least ten times. J is TRBJ2-1 and V is TRBV19, with 9 bases identical to TRBD1. Per germline, CDR1 LNHDA and CDR2 SQIVND (reference sequence). The CDR3 totals 14 residues. V shed 6 bases and J 8 bases; nucleotides not matched to a gene: 8. The CDR3 protein is CASRGTGIGDEQFF. Here the CDR3 DNA reads TGTGCCAGTAGAGGGACAGGGATCGGGGATGAGCAGTTCTTC.

The chain couples TRBV7-9 to TRBJ1-5; the match to TRBD1 covers 8 bases. CDR1 and CDR2 from the germline V gene are SEHNR and FQNEAQ (reference sequence). The J segment lost 5 bases and the V segment lost 1 base, leaving 1 base of the junction unmatched. The CDR3 spans 14 residues. DNA of the CDR3: TGTGCCAGCAGCTTAGGGACAGGGCATCAGCCCCAGCATTTT. This gives the protein CASSLGTGHQPQHF.

The table lists this clone with many counts. The chain combines TRBV7-2 with TRBJ2-5; D unresolved. The germline V and J ends were trimmed by 4 bases and 1 base, with 10 bases remaining between them. Per germline, CDR1 SGHTA and CDR2 FQGNSA. The CDR3 has 14 amino acids. CDR3 nucleotides: TGTGCCAGCAGCTCAGCTGGTTTCCAAGAGACCCAGTACTTC. Translating it yields CASSSAGFQETQYF. The complete variable domain, with remaining parts taken from reference TRBV7-2 and TRBJ2-5, reads GAGVSQSPSNKVTEKGKDVELRCDPISGHTALYWYRQSLGQGLEFLIYFQGNSAPDKSGLPSDRFSAERTGGSVSTLTIQRTQQEDSAVYLCASSSAGFQETQYFGPGTRLLVL.

This clone was seen only a few times. The chain joins TRBV11-2 to TRBJ2-5, with 11 bases identical to TRBD1. Unmatched junction bases numbered 9, after V lost 1 base and J lost 5 bases. The CDR3 totals 17 residues. Germline V CDR1 and CDR2: SGHAT, FQNNGV. The CDR3 loop is CASSLAGTGGLRETQYF. CDR3 DNA sequence: TGTGCCAGCAGCTTAGCCGGGACAGGGGGACTGAGGGAGACCCAGTACTTC.

This clone turned up a few times. This rearrangement joins TRBV4-3 to TRBJ1-1, with D tentatively TRBD1 (5 bases). The V gene lost 3 bases and the J gene lost 3 bases, with 14 bases spanning the gap. The CDR3 covers 15 residues. CDR1 is LGHNA, CDR2 YSLEER, per germline. The CDR3 reads CASSHLGVGDTEAFF. Written as DNA, the CDR3 is TGCGCCAGCAGCCACTTGGGGGTAGGGGACACTGAAGCTTTCTTT.

This clone appeared a few times. The chain combines TRBV10-3 with TRBJ2-6; the D is unclear. The CDR3 is 16 residues long. Trimming took off 5 bases at V and 0 bases at J, with 11 bases between the two ends. The V gene's germline CDR1 is ENHRY and CDR2 SYGVKD. The CDR3 loop reads CAISTVSSSGANVLTF. The CDR3 DNA reads as TGTGCCATCAGTACCGTTTCCAGCTCTGGGGCCAACGTCCTGACTTTC.

This clone showed up just a few times. The CDR3 region is CASSVELAVNEQYF. The CDR3, as DNA: TGTGCCAGCAGCGTAGAGCTAGCTGTCAACGAGCAGTACTTC. The rearrangement joins TRBV9 to TRBJ2-7; weak D call: TRBD2 (5 bases). Trimming left V 0 bases short and J 5 bases short, with 12 bases between. The germline gives CDR1 SGDLS, CDR2 YYNGEE. The CDR3 consists of 14 residues. The whole variable domain, filled in from reference TRBV9 and TRBJ2-7, reads DSGVTQTPKHLITATGQRVTLRCSPRSGDLSVYWYQQSLDQGLQFLIQYYNGEERAKGNILERFSAQQFPDLHSELNLSSLELGDSALYFCASSVELAVNEQYFGPGTRLTVT.

In its sample, this clone was seen a few times. V and J are TRBV7-2 and TRBJ1-2; possible D gene TRBD1, 6 bases. The CDR3 has 15 amino acids. V gave up 3 bases and J gave up 2 bases, with 13 bases separating them. Germline lookup yields CDR1 SGHTA and CDR2 FQGNSA. Here the CDR3 DNA reads TGTGCCAGCAGCTTGGGTACAGGGCCCAACTATGGCTACACCTTC. It yields the protein CASSLGTGPNYGYTF. Filled out from reference TRBV7-2 and TRBJ1-2, the complete variable domain reads GAGVSQSPSNKVTEKGKDVELRCDPISGHTALYWYRQSLGQGLEFLIYFQGNSAPDKSGLPSDRFSAERTGGSVSTLTIQRTQQEDSAVYLCASSLGTGPNYGYTFGSGTRLTVV.

This clone was detected only a few times. J is TRBJ1-1 and V is TRBV30; D not resolved. Germline values: CDR1 GTSNPN, CDR2 SVGIG (reference sequence). The CDR3 runs 9 residues. V was clipped by 5 bases and J by 7 bases, with 5 bases between them. The CDR3 region has the DNA TGTGCCTGGGGGCATGAAGCTTTCTTT. Its protein is CAWGHEAFF.